This passage covers 14 T cell receptor beta chains from one sample sequenced in a study of blood T cell repertoires in COVID-19. Libraries were prepared by immunoSEQ multiplex PCR; TCRdb keeps only in-frame clonotypes and omits some of them. The data show some 350,000 clones, around 87% seen once. Sequencing was carried out using PBMCs or T cells enriched from blood (not recorded which). All receptors derive from a woman aged 25 to 45 who had recovered from COVID-19.

The rearrangement uses TRBV14 and TRBJ1-1; TRBD1 is a possible D gene (6 bases). V was cut by 1 base and J by 11 bases, with 20 bases left in between. Germline V lookup: CDR1 SGHDN, CDR2 FVKESK. CDR3 length: 15 amino acids. Written as DNA, the CDR3 is TGTGCCAGCAGCCAAGGGGGACATCGCCGGGGAGTGGCTTTCTTT. This translates into CASSQGGHRRGVAFF.

The V call is TRBV10-3, the J call TRBJ2-1, with 11 bases identical to TRBD1. Germline V lookup: CDR1 ENHRY, CDR2 SYGVKD. CDR3 length equals 17 residues. V shed 6 bases and J 3 bases; nucleotides not matched to a gene: 10. The CDR3 DNA sequence: TGTGCCATCAGGCCGCGGGACAGGGGGGACGTCTACAATGAGCAGTTCTTC. It is translated as CAIRPRDRGDVYNEQFF.

The chain recombines TRBV29-1 with TRBJ2-5; D is possibly TRBD2 (5 bases). This CDR3 is built from 11 residues. The germline V gene encodes CDR1 SQVTM and CDR2 ANQGSEA. Between the trimmed V and J ends, which lost 6 bases and 5 bases, there was a span of 10 bases. The DNA of the CDR3 is TGCAGCGTCGTTGGAGGCGAGACCCAGTACTTC. It codes for CSVVGGETQYF.

V and J are TRBV5-8 and TRBJ1-6; 7 nucleotides align to TRBD1. V shed 6 bases and J 5 bases; nucleotides not matched to a gene: 8. Germline V lookup: CDR1 SGHTS, CDR2 YDEGEE. The CDR3 consists of 15 residues. CDR3 DNA sequence: TGTGCCAGCATTCCGGACAGGACTAATAATTCACCCCTCCACTTT. As protein: CASIPDRTNNSPLHF.

This clone occurred once. The chain has TRBV7-2 and TRBJ2-4; no clear D gene. Per the germline V gene, CDR1 is SGHTA and CDR2 is FQGNSA. The CDR3 spans 11 residues. V gave up 4 bases and J gave up 8 bases, with 6 bases separating them. In nucleotides, the CDR3 is TGTGCCAGCAGCTCCGGAGACATTCAGTACTTC. This sequence encodes CASSSGDIQYF.

This rearrangement joins TRBV27 to TRBJ2-3; D ambiguous. Trimming cost V 9 bases and J 3 bases, with 13 bases left between them. The CDR3 loop spans 13 amino acids. The germline V gene encodes CDR1 MNHEY and CDR2 SMNVEV (reference sequence). CDR3 DNA: TGTGCCAGTCATAGCTGGAGTACAGATACGCAGTATTTT. Protein sequence: CASHSWSTDTQYF.

The chain recombines TRBV5-4 with TRBJ2-5, with D possibly TRBD2 on 7 matching bases. Germline assignment: CDR1 SGHNT and CDR2 YYREEE (reference sequence). Trimming shortened V by 4 bases and J by 5 bases, and 18 bases separated the two germline ends. The CDR3 is 15 amino acids. CDR3 in amino acids: CASSGIRGAGETQYF. The DNA of the CDR3 is TGTGCCAGCAGCGGTATTCGGGGGGCCGGGGAGACCCAGTACTTC.

This clone was counted between two and nine times. The J gene is TRBJ1-1, the V gene TRBV4-1; 10 positions match TRBD1. Germline V gives CDR1 MGHRA, CDR2 YSYEKL. J gave up 1 base and V 6 bases, and 8 bases lay outside the gene matches. This CDR3 has 16 residues. The CDR3 nucleotides read TGCGCCAGCAGGAATCAGAGGACAGGGGGGAACACTGAAGCTTTCTTT. Translated, it gives CASRNQRTGGNTEAFF.

V usage is TRBV2 and J usage is TRBJ2-3, with D possibly matching TRBD2 (6 bases). This CDR3 is built from 13 residues. Germline loops: CDR1 SNHLY, CDR2 FYNNEI. V lost 9 bases to trimming and J lost 7 bases, with 17 bases between them. In DNA form, the CDR3 reads TGTGCCAGAACCGGGACTCTTCCACATACGCAGTATTTT. The encoded protein is CARTGTLPHTQYF.

V gene TRBV5-6 combines with J gene TRBJ1-2; 7 bases agree with TRBD1. CDR1 and CDR2 from the germline V gene are SGHDT and YYEEEE. The length of the CDR3 is 14 residues. V shed 7 bases, J shed 5 bases, and the junction held 11 bases outside the gene matches. Here the CDR3 reads CASAGQGESYGYTF. The CDR3, as DNA: TGTGCCAGCGCCGGTCAGGGGGAATCGTATGGCTACACCTTC.

J is TRBJ1-1 and V is TRBV7-2; D might be TRBD1 (6 bases). Looked up from germline, CDR1 is SGHTA and CDR2 is FQGNSA. The germline V and J ends were trimmed by 5 bases and 0 bases, with 16 bases remaining between them. CDR3 length equals 16 residues. As DNA, the CDR3 is TGTGCCAGCAGCATCCCCCAGGGGTTCATGAACACTGAAGCTTTCTTT. Translating gives CASSIPQGFMNTEAFF.

The rearrangement uses TRBV3-1 (or the pseudogene TRBV3-2) and TRBJ2-3; the match to TRBD2 covers 10 bases. This CDR3 is 16 amino acids long. V shed 4 bases and J 2 bases; nucleotides not matched to a gene: 6. Germline loops: CDR1 LGHDT, CDR2 YNNKEL (reference sequence). The CDR3 protein is CASSRTSGATTDTQYF. The CDR3 DNA reads TGTGCCAGCAGCCGAACTAGCGGGGCCACCACAGATACGCAGTATTTT.

This chain connects TRBV27 to TRBJ1-3; no firm D call. V lost 2 bases to trimming and J lost 4 bases, with 9 bases between them. This CDR3 contains 14 residues. In germline, CDR1 is MNHEY, CDR2 SMNVEV (reference sequence). CDR3 protein: CASSLDPGGNTIYF. In nucleotides, the CDR3 is TGTGCCAGCAGTTTAGATCCCGGGGGAAACACCATATATTTT.

The rearrangement joins TRBV7-9 to TRBJ2-1, with TRBD2 identical over 7 bases. Losses at the gene ends were 5 bases for V and 6 bases for J; bases not matched to a gene: 7. The germline gives CDR1 SEHNR, CDR2 FQNEAQ (reference sequence). This CDR3 has 14 residues. CDR3 sequence (DNA): TGTGCCAGCAGCCTCTCCGGGACTACCAATGAGCAGTTCTTC. It specifies CASSLSGTTNEQFF.